A selection of T cell receptor beta chains follows, all from one sample in a study of T cells after yellow fever vaccination. TCRdb analysed the 5' RACE reads with MiXCR anew, one entry per CDR3 protein. Of about 350,000 distinct CDR3 sequences in the sample, 8.1% were seen once. The sample in question was PBMCs, obtained roughly seven weeks after the first yellow fever vaccination. These receptors were collected from a man aged 18-30 years who received the YFV17D yellow fever vaccine. Each CDR3 is given without its conserved first and last residue.

cdr3_length	v_call	j_call	cdr3_aa
14	TRBV19	TRBJ1-3	ASSINTIDSGNTIY
12	TRBV5-1	TRBJ2-2	ATPRQGDTGELF
14	TRBV18	TRBJ2-5	ASSPPSGSPAETQY
11	TRBV4-1	TRBJ2-7	ASSWGQGAEQY
12	TRBV4-1	TRBJ1-2	ASSLVDMDYGYT
13	TRBV20-1	TRBJ2-1	SAIGGRGVFNEQF
11	TRBV7-3	TRBJ2-5	ASSLKERETQY
11	TRBV5-1	TRBJ1-6	ASRTGYNSPLH
12	TRBV7-2	TRBJ2-5	ASSLGGGQETQY
13	TRBV6-1	TRBJ1-5	ASRPTGGYSQPQH
12	TRBV5-6	TRBJ1-1	ASSPDGTNTEAF
11	TRBV29-1	TRBJ1-5	SVREQESQPQH
11	TRBV15	TRBJ1-1	ATSSMGDTEAF
12	TRBV7-6	TRBJ1-5	ASSLAPGNQPQH
11	TRBV11-2	TRBJ2-7	ASSPDSHYEQY
17	TRBV11-1	TRBJ2-2	ASSFPQRGTFANTGELF
14	TRBV7-3	TRBJ2-4	ASSLLPGRNGGIQY
11	TRBV10-3	TRBJ1-5	AISSTSNQPQH
9	TRBV6-5	TRBJ2-7	ASRVNYEQY
13	TRBV7-6	TRBJ2-3	ASSPSVSSTDTQY
14	TRBV7-6	TRBJ2-1	ASSLAKGNLYNEQF
11	TRBV11-3	TRBJ1-1	ASSLEADTEAF
11	TRBV19	TRBJ2-3	ASSNRRTDTQY
11	TRBV5-4	TRBJ2-2	ASRTGHTGELF
13	TRBV7-6	TRBJ2-3	ASSVLAGAADTQY
9	TRBV25-1	TRBJ2-1	ASSGANEQF